The entry below describes one T cell receptor beta chain. Its target is unknown. CDR1 is SEHNR, CDR2 FQNEAQ, per germline (reference sequence). The CDR3 extends over 15 amino acids. The V gene lost 2 bases and the J gene lost 0 bases, with 8 bases spanning the gap. Sequencing was performed with immunoSEQ multiplex PCR; in TCRdb, only in-frame clones are kept and a portion is missing. The sample lists fewer than 1 million clones; approximately 96% were seen once. The data stem from a study of shared clonotypes between healthy human individuals. As for the study in general: For every donor, three CD4 naive, three CD4 memory, two CD8 naive and one CD8 memory plates were used. Findings and limits, study-wide: Naive CD4 clonotypes were shared across a handful of donors at 4.5% to 6.5%.

The naive CD8 fraction comprised CD45RO-negative cells positively selected for CCR7 and excluded terminally differentiated effector memory CD45RA+ cells. There were no recent acute infections or vaccinations among the donors, who were healthy HIV-negative adults. Specimen: naive CD8+ T cells sorted from blood. V is TRBV7-9 and J is TRBJ2-4; D call uncertain. This clonotype was obtained from a man in his thirties or forties in good health. CDR3 in DNA: TGTGCCAGCAGCTTATTAGGGTTAGCCAAAAACATTCAGTACTTC. Amino acid sequence: CASSLLGLAKNIQYF.